A single sample gave rise to the 21 T cell receptor beta chains below, sequenced in a study of blood T cell repertoires in COVID-19. Profiling relied on immunoSEQ multiplex PCR, and the TCRdb table lists in-frame clones only, not all of them. The repertoire includes some 260,000 clones, around 90% of them detected once, and 0.9% to 1% sits in the top ten. Material: peripheral blood. The receptors were sampled from a woman between 35 and 50 years old who had recovered from COVID-19.

This rearrangement joins TRBV7-2 to TRBJ2-1; 10 nucleotides line up with TRBD2. With 3 bases clipped from V and 2 bases from J, the junction kept 1 base outside the gene matches. The germline V gene encodes CDR1 SGHTA and CDR2 FQGNSA. The CDR3 covers 15 residues. CDR3 nucleotides: TGTGCCAGCAGCTTGACTAGCGGGCCCTACAATGAGCAGTTCTTC. Protein sequence: CASSLTSGPYNEQFF.

The chain carries TRBV6-4 and TRBJ2-3; 8 nucleotides agree with TRBD2. The CDR3 is 14 residues long. J gave up 2 bases and V 6 bases, and 4 bases lay outside the gene matches. Germline loops: CDR1 MRHNA, CDR2 SNTAGT. The CDR3, as DNA: TGTGCCAGCAGACGACTAGCGCACACAGATACGCAGTATTTT. Translation: CASRRLAHTDTQYF.

This clone has more than one count but fewer than ten. V is TRBV30 and J is TRBJ1-5, with D possibly being TRBD1 (5 bases). The CDR3 consists of 11 residues. V was shortened by 0 bases and J by 11 bases, with 8 bases between the two germline ends. Germline values: CDR1 GTSNPN, CDR2 SVGIG (reference sequence). DNA of the CDR3: TGTGCCTGGAGTGTAGGAGGGGCCCAGCATTTT. Residues: CAWSVGGAQHF.

The rearrangement uses TRBV7-2 and TRBJ2-5; 8 bases are shared with TRBD1. This CDR3 comprises 16 residues. Germline loops: CDR1 SGHTA, CDR2 FQGNSA. J was trimmed by 1 base and V by 0 bases; bases with no gene match: 4. CDR3 nucleotides: TGTGCCAGCAGCTTAGCCCGGACAGGGACCCAAGAGACCCAGTACTTC. Its translation: CASSLARTGTQETQYF.

The genes are TRBV3-1 (or the pseudogene TRBV3-2) and TRBJ2-4; 8 nucleotides match TRBD2. V lost 4 bases and J lost 8; bases outside the gene matches: 10. CDR1 and CDR2 (germline): LGHDT, YNNKEL (reference sequence). CDR3 length: 15 amino acids. The CDR3 protein is CASSPGGEGRDIQYF. For the CDR3, the DNA is TGTGCCAGCAGCCCCGGGGGGGAAGGGAGGGACATTCAGTACTTC.

The rearrangement links TRBV12-3 or TRBV12-4 to TRBJ1-1, with TRBD1 matching over 10 bases. The trim removed 1 base at V and 11 bases at J, leaving 4 bases unmatched. This CDR3 region has 13 residues. The CDR3 bases are TGTGCCAGCAGTTTAGGGGGGACAGGGGAGGCTTTCTTT. It specifies CASSLGGTGEAFF.

The gene calls are TRBV7-8 and TRBJ2-7, with 8 positions matching TRBD1. CDR3 length: 15 residues. Germline trimming cut 5 bases from V and 3 bases from J; bases unmatched to any gene: 9. Looked up from germline, CDR1 is SGHVS and CDR2 is FQNEAQ. This CDR3 is CASSLGRQGSYEQYF. In DNA form, the CDR3 reads TGTGCCAGCAGCCTGGGCCGACAGGGGAGCTACGAGCAGTACTTC.

This clone has just one count. The chain uses TRBV25-1 and TRBJ1-1, with a weak D call TRBD1 (5 bases). Trimming cost V 3 bases and J 1 base, with 9 bases left between them. The V gene's germline CDR1 is MGHDK and CDR2 SYGVNS. CDR3 length equals 14 residues. For the CDR3, the DNA is TGTGCCAGCAGTGAGGCAGGGTCGAACACTGAAGCTTTCTTT. The encoded protein is CASSEAGSNTEAFF.

This clone was recorded a few times. The chain recombines TRBV5-1 with TRBJ1-2; 7 nucleotides line up with TRBD1. With 7 bases clipped from V and 4 bases from J, the junction kept 7 bases outside the gene matches. Germline V gene data show CDR1 as SGHRS and CDR2 as YFSETQ. CDR3 length: 13 residues. CDR3 loop: CASGPYRGYGYTF. The DNA of the CDR3 is TGCGCCAGCGGTCCCTACAGGGGCTATGGCTACACCTTC.

V and J are TRBV5-1 and TRBJ2-7; 8 bases agree with TRBD1. Germline V gives CDR1 SGHRS, CDR2 YFSETQ. J lost 4 bases, V lost 0 bases, and 12 bases had no gene match. The CDR3 runs 17 residues. CDR3 amino acids: CASSLDGRGQGFYEQYF. The CDR3 DNA sequence: TGCGCCAGCAGCTTGGACGGTCGAGGACAGGGTTTTTACGAGCAGTACTTC. The full variable domain, in which reference TRBV5-1 and TRBJ2-7 provide the parts outside the CDR3, is KAGVTQTPRYLIKTRGQQVTLSCSPISGHRSVSWYQQTPGQGLQFLFEYFSETQRNKGNFPGRFSGRQFSNSRSEMNVSTLELGDSALYLCASSLDGRGQGFYEQYFGPGTRLTVT.

This clone was found once. The genes are TRBV25-1 and TRBJ1-1; 7 bases agree with TRBD1. After removal of 6 bases from V and 0 bases from J, the junction contained 4 bases not matched to a gene. The CDR3 loop spans 14 amino acids. CDR1 MGHDK and CDR2 SYGVNS come from the germline V gene. Here the CDR3 DNA reads TGTGCCAGCAGGACGGACAGGCTGAACACTGAAGCTTTCTTT. Residues: CASRTDRLNTEAFF. Full variable domain (rest looked up from reference TRBV25-1 and TRBJ1-1): EADIYQTPRYLVIGTGKKITLECSQTMGHDKMYWYQQDPGMELHLIHYSYGVNSTEKGDLSSESTVSRIRTEHFPLTLESARPSHTSQYLCASRTDRLNTEAFFGQGTRLTVV.

The chain employs TRBV5-1 and TRBJ2-1; 10 nucleotides align to TRBD2. This CDR3 spans 15 amino acids. Germline V CDR1 and CDR2: SGHRS, YFSETQ. V lost 6 bases, J lost 10 bases, and 13 bases stayed unmatched. CDR3 sequence: CASTDPSGGGWEQFF. In DNA, the CDR3 is TGCGCCAGCACCGACCCTAGCGGGGGAGGGTGGGAGCAGTTCTTC.

Remarks on this clone: A junction end diverges from the germline sequence, so it may reflect a read error. V is TRBV7-2 and J is TRBJ1-2; D is perhaps TRBD1 (6 bases). This CDR3 is 15 amino acids long. Germline lookup yields CDR1 SGHTA and CDR2 FQGNSA. The CDR3 region is CASTLGLHREGGYTF. CDR3 DNA: TGTGCCAGCACCTTAGGATTACACAGGGAGGGGGGCTACACCTTC. Looking up the rest from reference TRBV7-2 and TRBJ1-2 gives the full variable domain: GAGVSQSPSNKVTEKGKDVELRCDPISGHTALYWYRQSLGQGLEFLIYFQGNSAPDKSGLPSDRFSAERTGGSVSTLTIQRTQQEDSAVYLCASTLGLHREGGYTFGSGTRLTVV.

This chain uses TRBV5-6 with TRBJ2-1; 9 nucleotides match TRBD2. Trimming removed 3 bases from V and 6 bases from J; junction bases left unmatched: 7. The germline gives CDR1 SGHDT, CDR2 YYEEEE. The length of the CDR3 is 15 residues. The CDR3 coding sequence is TGTGCCAGCAGCTGGGGACCACTAGCGGGCAATGAGCAGTTCTTC. This encodes CASSWGPLAGNEQFF.

V and J are TRBV24-1 and TRBJ2-5; 8 bases agree with TRBD1. The CDR3 is 16 amino acids. Germline V gives CDR1 KGHDR, CDR2 SFDVKD. The ends lost 1 base at V and 1 base at J; junction bases unmatched: 4. CDR3 DNA sequence: TGTGCCACCAGTGATTTTAGGGGACAGGCCCAAGAGACCCAGTACTTC. Translated, it gives CATSDFRGQAQETQYF.

J is TRBJ1-1 and V is TRBV12-3 or TRBV12-4; the D gene is possibly TRBD1 (5 bases). This CDR3 contains 13 residues. V was cut by 6 bases and J by 3 bases, with 11 bases left in between. The CDR3 loop is CASRGRAHTEAFF. The CDR3 coding sequence is TGTGCCAGCAGGGGCAGGGCCCACACTGAAGCTTTCTTT.

This rearrangement joins TRBV5-8 to TRBJ2-3; possible D gene TRBD1, 6 bases. Trimming took 4 bases from V and 0 from J, leaving 15 bases between them. The germline gives CDR1 SGHTS, CDR2 YDEGEE. The CDR3 totals 16 residues. Written as DNA, the CDR3 is TGTGCCAGCAGCCCTATGACAGGCCTCAGCACAGATACGCAGTATTTT. It encodes CASSPMTGLSTDTQYF. Full variable domain (outside the CDR3, taken from reference TRBV5-8 and TRBJ2-3): EAGVTQSPTHLIKTRGQQATLRCSPISGHTSVYWYQQALGLGLQFLLWYDEGEERNRGNFPPRFSGRQFPNYSSELNVNALELEDSALYLCASSPMTGLSTDTQYFGPGTRLTVL.

The CDR3 DNA follows: TGTGCCAGCAGTGATGCAGGACAACTCCCCGAGCAGTACTTC. This codes for CASSDAGQLPEQYF. The chain is built from TRBV2 and TRBJ2-7, with a possible D match to TRBD1 (5 bases). Germline V gives CDR1 SNHLY, CDR2 FYNNEI. Trimming took off 3 bases at V and 6 bases at J, with 15 bases between the two ends. CDR3 size: 14 residues.

The rearrangement links TRBV19 to TRBJ2-5, with 13 bases fitting TRBD2. The germline gives CDR1 LNHDA, CDR2 SQIVND (reference sequence). After removal of 5 bases from V and 5 bases from J, the junction contained 5 bases not matched to a gene. The CDR3 loop spans 15 amino acids. CDR3 loop: CASSLGLAGDETQYF. CDR3 nucleotide sequence: TGTGCCAGTAGTCTAGGACTAGCGGGAGATGAGACCCAGTACTTC.

The count of this clone is one. V and J are TRBV14 and TRBJ2-5; 11 nucleotides agree with TRBD2. V lost 4 bases to trimming and J lost 2 bases; unmatched junction nucleotides: 3. This CDR3 contains 15 residues. Germline assignment: CDR1 SGHDN and CDR2 FVKESK. The CDR3: CASSPGLAVQETQYF. The CDR3 DNA is TGTGCCAGCAGCCCGGGACTAGCGGTTCAAGAGACCCAGTACTTC.

The rearrangement joins TRBV19 to TRBJ2-1; TRBD2 aligns across 13 bases. CDR1 LNHDA and CDR2 SQIVND come from the germline V gene (reference sequence). The CDR3 length is 18 residues. J lost 4 bases, V lost 5 bases, and 11 bases had no gene match. As DNA, the CDR3 is TGTGCCAGTAGTCTACGGACTAGCGGGAGTTTGGGTTACAATGAGCAGTTCTTC. It yields the protein CASSLRTSGSLGYNEQFF.